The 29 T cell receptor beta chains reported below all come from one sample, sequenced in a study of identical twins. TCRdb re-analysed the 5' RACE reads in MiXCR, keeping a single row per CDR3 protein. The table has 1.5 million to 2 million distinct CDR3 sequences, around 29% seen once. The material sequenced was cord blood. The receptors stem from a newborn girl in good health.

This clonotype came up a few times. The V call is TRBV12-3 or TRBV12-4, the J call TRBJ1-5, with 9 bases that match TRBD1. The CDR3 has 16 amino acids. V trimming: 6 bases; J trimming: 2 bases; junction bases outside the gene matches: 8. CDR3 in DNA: TGTGCCAGCAGAGAGGGACAGGGATCCGGCAATCAGCCCCAGCATTTT. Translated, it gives CASREGQGSGNQPQHF.

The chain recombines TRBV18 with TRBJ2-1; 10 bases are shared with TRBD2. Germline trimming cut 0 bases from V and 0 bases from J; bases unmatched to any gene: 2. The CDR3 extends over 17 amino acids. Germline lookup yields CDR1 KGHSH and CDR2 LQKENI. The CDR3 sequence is CASSPPTSGISYNEQFF. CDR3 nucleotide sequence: TGTGCCAGCTCACCACCCACTAGCGGGATCTCCTACAATGAGCAGTTCTTC.

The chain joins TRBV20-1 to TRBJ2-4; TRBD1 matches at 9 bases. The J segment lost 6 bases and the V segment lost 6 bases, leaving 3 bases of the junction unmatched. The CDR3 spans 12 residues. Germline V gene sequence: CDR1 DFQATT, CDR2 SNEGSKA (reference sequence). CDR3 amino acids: CSALGQGNIQYF. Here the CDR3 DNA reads TGCAGTGCCCTGGGACAGGGAAACATTCAGTACTTC.

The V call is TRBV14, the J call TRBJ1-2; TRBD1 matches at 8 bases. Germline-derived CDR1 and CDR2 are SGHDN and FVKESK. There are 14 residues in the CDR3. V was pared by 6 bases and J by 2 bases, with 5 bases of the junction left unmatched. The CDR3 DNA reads TGTGCCAGCAGAAGGACAGGGCAAAACTATGGCTACACCTTC. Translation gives CASRRTGQNYGYTF.

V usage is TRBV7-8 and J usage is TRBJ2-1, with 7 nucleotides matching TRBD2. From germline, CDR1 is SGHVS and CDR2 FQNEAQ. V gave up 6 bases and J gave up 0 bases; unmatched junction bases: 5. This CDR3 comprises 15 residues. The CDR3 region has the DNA TGTGCCAGCAGTGGACTAGGAAGCTCCTACAATGAGCAGTTCTTC. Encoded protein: CASSGLGSSYNEQFF.

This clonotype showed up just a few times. Here the CDR3 reads CASTTGSRTEAFF. CDR3 sequence (DNA): TGTGCCAGCACCACGGGCTCCCGCACTGAAGCTTTCTTT. This sequence joins TRBV27 and TRBJ1-1; no firm D call. This CDR3 comprises 13 residues. Trimming removed 7 bases from V and 4 bases from J, with 13 bases in between. Germline V gene data show CDR1 as MNHEY and CDR2 as SMNVEV (reference sequence).

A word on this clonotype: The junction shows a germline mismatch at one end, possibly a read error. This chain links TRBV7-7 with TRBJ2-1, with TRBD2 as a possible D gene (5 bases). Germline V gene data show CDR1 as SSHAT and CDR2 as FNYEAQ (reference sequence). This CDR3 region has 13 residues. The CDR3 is CASSGGRQDEQFF. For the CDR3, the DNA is TGTGCTAGCAGCGGCGGACGTCAGGATGAGCAGTTCTTC.

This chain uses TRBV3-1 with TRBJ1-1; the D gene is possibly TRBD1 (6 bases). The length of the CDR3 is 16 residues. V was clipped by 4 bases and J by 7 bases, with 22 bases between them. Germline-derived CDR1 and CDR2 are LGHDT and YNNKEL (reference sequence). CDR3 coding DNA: TGTGCCAGCAGCCTAAATTCCTACGTGGGGGCGGGTGAAGCTTTCTTT. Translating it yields CASSLNSYVGAGEAFF.

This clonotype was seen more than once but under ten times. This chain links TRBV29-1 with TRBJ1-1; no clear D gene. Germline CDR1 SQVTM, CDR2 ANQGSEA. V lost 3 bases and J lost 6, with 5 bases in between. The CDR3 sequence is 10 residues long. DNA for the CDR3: TGCAGCGTTGAGACGGCTGAAGCTTTCTTT. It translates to CSVETAEAFF.

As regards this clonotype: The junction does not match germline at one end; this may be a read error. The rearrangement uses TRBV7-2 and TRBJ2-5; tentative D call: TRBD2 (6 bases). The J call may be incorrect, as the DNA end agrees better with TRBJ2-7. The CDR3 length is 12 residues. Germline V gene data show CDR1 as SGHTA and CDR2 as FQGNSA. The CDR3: CVSSLADYEQYF. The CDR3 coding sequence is TGTGTCAGCAGCTTAGCGGACTACGAGCAGTACTTC.

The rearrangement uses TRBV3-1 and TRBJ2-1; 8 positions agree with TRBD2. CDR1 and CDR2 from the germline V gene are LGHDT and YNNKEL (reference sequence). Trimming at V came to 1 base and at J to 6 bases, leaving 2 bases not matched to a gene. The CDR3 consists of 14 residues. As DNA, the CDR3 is TGTGCCAGCAGCCAAGCGGGACTAGGCAATGAGCAGTTCTTC. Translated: CASSQAGLGNEQFF.

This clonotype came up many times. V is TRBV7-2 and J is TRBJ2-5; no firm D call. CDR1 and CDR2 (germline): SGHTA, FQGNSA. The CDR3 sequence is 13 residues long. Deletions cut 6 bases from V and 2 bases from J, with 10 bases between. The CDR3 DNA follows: TGTGCCAGCAGTTTGAATCGTCAAGAGACCCAGTACTTC. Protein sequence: CASSLNRQETQYF.

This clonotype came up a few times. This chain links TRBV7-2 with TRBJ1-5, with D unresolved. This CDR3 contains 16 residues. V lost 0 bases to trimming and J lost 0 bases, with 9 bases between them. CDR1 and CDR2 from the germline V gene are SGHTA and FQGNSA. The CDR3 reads CASSLAGGFSNQPQHF. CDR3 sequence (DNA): TGTGCCAGCAGCTTAGCCGGTGGGTTTAGCAATCAGCCCCAGCATTTT.

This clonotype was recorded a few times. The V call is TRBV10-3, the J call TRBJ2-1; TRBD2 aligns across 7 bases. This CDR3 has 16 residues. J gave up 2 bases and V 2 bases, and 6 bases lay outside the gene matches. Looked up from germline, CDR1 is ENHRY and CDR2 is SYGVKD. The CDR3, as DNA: TGTGCCATCAGTGAGAGGGAGGGTAACCCCTACAATGAGCAGTTCTTC. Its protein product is CAISEREGNPYNEQFF.

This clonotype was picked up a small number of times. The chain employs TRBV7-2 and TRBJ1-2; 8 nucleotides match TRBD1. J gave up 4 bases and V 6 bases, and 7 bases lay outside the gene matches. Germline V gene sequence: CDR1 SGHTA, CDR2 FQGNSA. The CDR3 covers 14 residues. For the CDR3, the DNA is TGTGCCAGCAGGATTTCGGGACAGGCCTATGGCTACACCTTC. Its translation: CASRISGQAYGYTF.

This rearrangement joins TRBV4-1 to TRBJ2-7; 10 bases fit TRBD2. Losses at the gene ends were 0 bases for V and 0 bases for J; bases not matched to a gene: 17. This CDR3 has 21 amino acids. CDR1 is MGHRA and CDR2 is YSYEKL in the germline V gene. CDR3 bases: TGCGCCAGCAGCCAAGAACGGAACTTCGGGGTAGCGGGAGGCCCCTCCTACGAGCAGTACTTC. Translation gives CASSQERNFGVAGGPSYEQYF.

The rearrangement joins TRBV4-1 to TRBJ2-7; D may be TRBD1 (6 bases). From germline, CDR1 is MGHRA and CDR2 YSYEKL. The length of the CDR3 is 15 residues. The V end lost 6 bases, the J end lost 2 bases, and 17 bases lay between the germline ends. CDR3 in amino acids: CASRLRQAGTYEQYF. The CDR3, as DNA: TGCGCCAGCAGGCTCAGACAGGCGGGCACCTACGAGCAGTACTTC.

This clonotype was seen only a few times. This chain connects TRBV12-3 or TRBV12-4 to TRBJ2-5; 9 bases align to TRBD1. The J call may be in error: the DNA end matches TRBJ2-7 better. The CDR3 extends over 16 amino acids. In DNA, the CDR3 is TGTGCCAGCAGTTCTAGAGCCGACAGGGGGGGGTACGAGCAGTACTTC. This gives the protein CASSSRADRGGYEQYF.

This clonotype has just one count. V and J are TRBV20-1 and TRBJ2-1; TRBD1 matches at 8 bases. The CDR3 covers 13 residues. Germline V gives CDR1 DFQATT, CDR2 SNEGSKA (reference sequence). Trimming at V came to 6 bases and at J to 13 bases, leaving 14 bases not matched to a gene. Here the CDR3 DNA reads TGCAGTGCCAAAGGGGGGACAGGAAGCCTCCAGTTCTTC. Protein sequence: CSAKGGTGSLQFF.

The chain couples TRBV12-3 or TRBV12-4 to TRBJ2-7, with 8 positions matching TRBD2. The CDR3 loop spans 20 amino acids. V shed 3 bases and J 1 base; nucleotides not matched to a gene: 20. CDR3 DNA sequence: TGTGCCAGCAGTTTTTTTTCTCTGGACATCAAAGCGGGAGTGTCCTACGAGCAGTACTTC. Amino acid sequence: CASSFFSLDIKAGVSYEQYF.

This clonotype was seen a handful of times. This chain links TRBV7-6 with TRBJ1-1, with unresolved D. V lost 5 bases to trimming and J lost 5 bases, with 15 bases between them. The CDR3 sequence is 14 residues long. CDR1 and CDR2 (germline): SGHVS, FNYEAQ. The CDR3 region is CASSGEGGRTEAFF. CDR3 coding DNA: TGTGCCAGCAGCGGAGAGGGAGGTAGGACTGAAGCTTTCTTT.

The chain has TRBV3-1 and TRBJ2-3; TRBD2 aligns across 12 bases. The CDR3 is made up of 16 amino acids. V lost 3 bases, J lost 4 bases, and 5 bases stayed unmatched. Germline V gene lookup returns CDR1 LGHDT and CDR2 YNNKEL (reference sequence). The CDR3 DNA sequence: TGTGCCAGCAGCCAGGCACTAGCGGGGGGACCAGATACGCAGTATTTT. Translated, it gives CASSQALAGGPDTQYF.

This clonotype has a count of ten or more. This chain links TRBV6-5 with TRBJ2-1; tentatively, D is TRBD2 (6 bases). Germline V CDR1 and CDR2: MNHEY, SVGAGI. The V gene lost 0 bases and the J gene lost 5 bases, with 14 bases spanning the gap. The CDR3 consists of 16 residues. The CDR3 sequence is CASSYSGLAIHNEQFF. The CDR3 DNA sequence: TGTGCCAGCAGTTACTCGGGGCTAGCGATTCACAATGAGCAGTTCTTC.

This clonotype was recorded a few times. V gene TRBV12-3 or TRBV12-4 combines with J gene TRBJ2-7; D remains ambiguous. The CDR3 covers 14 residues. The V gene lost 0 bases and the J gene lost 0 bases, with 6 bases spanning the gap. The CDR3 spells CASSLALVSYEQYF. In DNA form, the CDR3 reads TGTGCCAGCAGTTTAGCGCTTGTCTCCTACGAGCAGTACTTC.

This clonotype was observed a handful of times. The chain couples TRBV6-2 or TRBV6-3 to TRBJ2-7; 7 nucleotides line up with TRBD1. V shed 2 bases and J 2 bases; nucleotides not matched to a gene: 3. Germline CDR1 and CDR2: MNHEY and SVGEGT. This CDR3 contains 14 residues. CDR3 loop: CASSYRGQPYEQYF. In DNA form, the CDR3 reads TGTGCCAGCAGTTACAGGGGACAGCCCTACGAGCAGTACTTC.

CDR3 amino acids: CASRDTANYGYTF. In DNA form, the CDR3 reads TGTGCCAGCAGAGACACTGCTAACTATGGCTACACCTTC. The chain carries TRBV27 and TRBJ1-2; no firm D call. V was cut by 6 bases and J by 0 bases, with 8 bases left in between. The CDR3 covers 13 residues. In germline, CDR1 is MNHEY, CDR2 SMNVEV (reference sequence).

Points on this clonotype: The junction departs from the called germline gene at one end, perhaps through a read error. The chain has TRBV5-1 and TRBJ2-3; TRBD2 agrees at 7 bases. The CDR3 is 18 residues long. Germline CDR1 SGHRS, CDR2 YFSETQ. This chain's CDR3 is CVSSTTTGRLPSTDTQYF. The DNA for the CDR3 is TGCGTCAGCTCCACTACTACCGGGAGGCTACCTAGCACAGATACGCAGTATTTT.

CDR3 amino acids: CASSHYLSNEQYF. The CDR3 DNA follows: TGTGCCAGCAGCCATTACCTCTCCAATGAGCAGTACTTC. V and J are TRBV28 and TRBJ2-5; D is uncertain. Germline lookup yields CDR1 MDHEN and CDR2 SYDVKM. The CDR3 sequence is 13 residues long. V was shortened by 6 bases and J by 11 bases, with 19 bases between the two germline ends.

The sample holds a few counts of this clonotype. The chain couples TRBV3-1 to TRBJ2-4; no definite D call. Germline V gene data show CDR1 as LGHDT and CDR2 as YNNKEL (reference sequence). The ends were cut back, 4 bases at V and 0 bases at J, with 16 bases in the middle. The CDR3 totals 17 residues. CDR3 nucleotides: TGTGCCAGCAGCCCCGGGTATTCCGGGCTAGCCAAAAACATTCAGTACTTC. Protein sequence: CASSPGYSGLAKNIQYF.